This entry features one T cell receptor (beta chain) sequence. The sample comes from a study of T cell responses to AZD1222 COVID-19 vaccine. The data were produced by immunoSEQ multiplex PCR, yet TCRdb's version contains in-frame clones alone and is incomplete. Here the sample spans roughly 100,000 clones, roughly 90% being singletons. Sample: peripheral blood, taken on day 0 of AZD1222 vaccination. The TCR comes from an adult in good health.

CDR3 nucleotide sequence: TGTGCCAGCAGTGAGGAGTGGGAGGCCTACGAGCAGTACTTC. Amino acid sequence: CASSEEWEAYEQYF. The J gene is TRBJ2-7, the V gene TRBV2, with TRBD2 as a possible D gene (6 bases). V shed 3 bases and J shed 2 bases, with 11 bases lying between them. This CDR3 has 14 residues. CDR1 is SNHLY and CDR2 is FYNNEI in the germline V gene.